This T cell receptor (beta chain) was sequenced during a study of blood T cell repertoires in COVID-19. In its sample, this clone was seen a few times. Assay: immunoSEQ multiplex PCR; the TCRdb copy retains only in-frame clones and omits some. This table has nearly 200,000 clones, approximately 84% appearing once. From germline, CDR1 is SGHNT and CDR2 YYREEE (reference sequence). V gave up 3 bases and J gave up 1 base; unmatched junction bases: 4. The CDR3 covers 14 residues. The origin of this receptor is a woman between 70 and 85 years old with active or convalescent COVID-19. The sequenced sample was peripheral blood. This rearrangement joins TRBV5-4 to TRBJ2-7; 7 nucleotides align to TRBD2. The chain's CDR3 is CASSYSGDSYEQYF. DNA of the CDR3: TGTGCCAGCAGCTACAGCGGGGATTCCTACGAGCAGTACTTC.